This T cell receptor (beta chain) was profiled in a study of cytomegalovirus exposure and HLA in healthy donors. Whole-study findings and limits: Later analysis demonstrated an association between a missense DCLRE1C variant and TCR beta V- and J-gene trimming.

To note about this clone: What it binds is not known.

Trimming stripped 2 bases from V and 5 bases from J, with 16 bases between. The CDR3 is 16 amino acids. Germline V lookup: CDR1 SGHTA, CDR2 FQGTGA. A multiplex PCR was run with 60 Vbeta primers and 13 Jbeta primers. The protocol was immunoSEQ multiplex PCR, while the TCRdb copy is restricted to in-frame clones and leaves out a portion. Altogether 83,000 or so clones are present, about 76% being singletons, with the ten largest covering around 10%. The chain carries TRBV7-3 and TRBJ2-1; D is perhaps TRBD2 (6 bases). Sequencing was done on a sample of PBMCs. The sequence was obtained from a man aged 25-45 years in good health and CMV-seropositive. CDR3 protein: CASSLYAGPRDNEQFF. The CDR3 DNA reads TGTGCCAGCAGCTTATACGCGGGGCCAAGGGACAATGAGCAGTTCTTC.